Following are 28 T cell receptor beta chains from one sample sequenced in a study of blood T cell repertoires in COVID-19. The table came from immunoSEQ multiplex PCR; TCRdb's copy has only in-frame clones and leaves some out. Counted here are 89,000 or so clones, around 89% occurring once; the ten biggest clones make up around 2.9%. Sequences were obtained from peripheral blood. All receptors derive from a man in his forties or fifties with COVID-19, enrolled during active disease.

Concerning this clone itself: One junction end does not reproduce the germline sequence, and a read error may be involved. The gene calls are TRBV7-7 and TRBJ1-6; 7 nucleotides agree with TRBD1. CDR3 length equals 14 residues. Germline V gene data show CDR1 as SSHAT and CDR2 as FNYEAQ (reference sequence). For the CDR3, the DNA is TGTGCTAGCAGCGCGGGACAGCATAATTCACCCCTCCACTTT. This translates into CASSAGQHNSPLHF.

The V gene is TRBV19, the J gene TRBJ1-1; D is perhaps TRBD1 (5 bases). Germline CDR1 and CDR2: LNHDA and SQIVND (reference sequence). Trimming removed 5 bases from V and 6 bases from J, with 16 bases in between. The CDR3 sequence is 14 residues long. The CDR3, as DNA: TGTGCCAGTAGTCCCTTGGGGACTAGGTCTGAAGCTTTCTTT. Its translation is CASSPLGTRSEAFF.

The V call is TRBV7-8, the J call TRBJ2-7; TRBD1 matches 9 bases. Germline V gives CDR1 SGHVS, CDR2 FQNEAQ. The trim removed 0 bases at V and 4 bases at J, leaving 13 bases unmatched. The CDR3 has 18 amino acids. CDR3 amino acids: CASSLATMLGQGRYEQYF. The CDR3 nucleotides read TGTGCCAGCAGCTTAGCGACGATGTTAGGACAGGGGAGGTACGAGCAGTACTTC.

This chain connects TRBV18 to TRBJ1-4; 8 bases agree with TRBD1. Germline CDR1 is KGHSH and CDR2 is LQKENI. Losses at the gene ends were 5 bases for V and 6 bases for J; bases not matched to a gene: 11. CDR3 length: 16 residues. The CDR3 is CASSSRTGSDYEKLFF. In DNA form, the CDR3 reads TGTGCCAGCTCATCTCGGACAGGGTCGGATTATGAAAAACTGTTTTTT.

The V gene is TRBV12-3 or TRBV12-4, the J gene TRBJ2-7; perhaps TRBD2 as D (5 bases). The CDR3 extends over 13 amino acids. V was pared by 2 bases and J by 7 bases, with 12 bases between. CDR3 region: CASSLSGLGEQYF. The CDR3 nucleotides read TGTGCCAGCAGTTTAAGCGGCCTTGGGGAGCAGTACTTC.

V and J are TRBV9 and TRBJ1-6; TRBD1 matches at 10 bases. Germline V gene lookup returns CDR1 SGDLS and CDR2 YYNGEE. Trimming at V came to 0 bases and at J to 9 bases, leaving 3 bases not matched to a gene. This CDR3 contains 15 residues. CDR3: CASSVAGTGVSPLHF. CDR3 nucleotides: TGTGCCAGCAGCGTAGCTGGGACAGGGGTTTCACCCCTCCACTTT.

The CDR3 sequence: CASSRRNPDDYGYTF. The DNA for the CDR3 is TGTGCCAGCTCACGGAGGAACCCGGATGACTATGGCTACACCTTC. The V gene is TRBV18, the J gene TRBJ1-2, with D unclear. Germline lookup yields CDR1 KGHSH and CDR2 LQKENI. This CDR3 contains 15 residues. V was trimmed by 4 bases and J by 3 bases, leaving 15 bases between them.

The chain links TRBV10-2 to TRBJ2-3, with D tentatively TRBD2 (7 bases). V lost 10 bases and J 3 bases, leaving 17 bases between the germline ends. Germline V CDR1 and CDR2: WSHSY, SAAADI. This CDR3 has 14 amino acids. The CDR3 reads CAMARGGITDTQYF. The DNA for the CDR3 is TGCGCCATGGCAAGGGGGGGAATAACAGATACGCAGTATTTT.

This clone came up once. The chain carries TRBV7-9 and TRBJ2-7; TRBD1 aligns across 10 bases. V shed 5 bases and J 6 bases; nucleotides not matched to a gene: 7. The CDR3 is 14 amino acids. CDR1 and CDR2 from the germline V gene are SEHNR and FQNEAQ (reference sequence). The CDR3 reads CASSKGTGVSEQYF. Written as DNA, the CDR3 is TGTGCCAGCAGCAAGGGGACAGGGGTGAGCGAGCAGTACTTC. Combining the CDR3 with reference TRBV7-9 and TRBJ2-7 gives the whole variable domain DTGVSQNPRHKITKRGQNVTFRCDPISEHNRLYWYRQTLGQGPEFLTYFQNEAQLEKSRLLSDRFSAERPKGSFSTLEIQRTEQGDSAMYLCASSKGTGVSEQYFGPGTRLTVT.

The rearrangement links TRBV18 to TRBJ2-7, with 12 nucleotides matching TRBD2. The CDR3 runs 20 residues. J lost 0 bases, V lost 1 base, and 13 bases had no gene match. Germline V gives CDR1 KGHSH, CDR2 LQKENI. The CDR3 protein is CASSPLASSGGELSSYEQYF. The DNA of the CDR3 is TGTGCCAGCTCACCACTCGCCTCTAGCGGGGGGGAACTCAGCTCCTACGAGCAGTACTTC.

The chain has TRBV7-8 and TRBJ1-2, with no clear D. Germline loops: CDR1 SGHVS, CDR2 FQNEAQ. The CDR3 spans 15 residues. V was cut by 5 bases and J by 4 bases, with 17 bases left in between. In nucleotides, the CDR3 is TGTGCCAGCAGCCCCCCCGAGGGTTCGAGCTATGGCTACACCTTC. Its translation is CASSPPEGSSYGYTF. The variable domain in full, with the rest retrieved from reference TRBV7-8 and TRBJ1-2, is GAGVSQSPRYKVAKRGQDVALRCDPISGHVSLFWYQQALGQGPEFLTYFQNEAQLDKSGLPSDRFFAERPEGSVSTLKIQRTQQEDSAVYLCASSPPEGSSYGYTFGSGTRLTVV.

The rearrangement joins TRBV18 to TRBJ1-1; weak D call: TRBD1 (6 bases). This CDR3 is built from 15 residues. Germline values: CDR1 KGHSH, CDR2 LQKENI. V gave up 4 bases and J gave up 0 bases, with 12 bases separating them. The CDR3 protein is CASSLTGTLNTEAFF. The CDR3 bases are TGTGCCAGCTCACTGACCGGGACACTGAACACTGAAGCTTTCTTT.

V gene TRBV18 combines with J gene TRBJ1-5; a possible D gene is TRBD1 (5 bases). The germline V and J ends were trimmed by 1 base and 0 bases, with 13 bases remaining between them. The CDR3 covers 17 residues. Germline V gene sequence: CDR1 KGHSH, CDR2 LQKENI. CDR3 loop: CASSPRGGFNSNQPQHF. The CDR3 DNA is TGTGCCAGCTCACCACGGGGCGGTTTTAATAGCAATCAGCCCCAGCATTTT.

This clone came up a few times. V is TRBV27 and J is TRBJ1-5; 11 bases line up with TRBD1. The ends lost 6 bases at V and 4 bases at J; junction bases unmatched: 5. Germline loops: CDR1 MNHEY, CDR2 SMNVEV (reference sequence). The CDR3 contains 15 residues. In DNA, the CDR3 is TGTGCCAGCAGGGCCGGGACAGGGGGTAATCAGCCCCAGCATTTT. Translating gives CASRAGTGGNQPQHF.

The chain combines TRBV27 with TRBJ2-1, with D possibly being TRBD2 (6 bases). Germline CDR1 MNHEY, CDR2 SMNVEV (reference sequence). The CDR3 is 11 amino acids. DNA of the CDR3: TGTATCCGGGGGAGCGACAATGAGCAGTTCTTC. Protein: CIRGSDNEQFF.

The CDR3, as DNA: TGTGCCAGCAGCTTAGTGGGGGCTTACGAGCAGTACTTC. It codes for CASSLVGAYEQYF. The chain is built from TRBV7-2 and TRBJ2-7, with D perhaps matching TRBD1 (6 bases). The CDR3 runs 13 residues. Trimming shortened V by 1 base and J by 4 bases, and 8 bases separated the two germline ends. The V gene's germline CDR1 is SGHTA and CDR2 FQGNSA.

V usage is TRBV3-1 (or the pseudogene TRBV3-2) and J usage is TRBJ1-3; 7 nucleotides line up with TRBD1. The CDR3 runs to 15 residues. Germline values: CDR1 LGHDT, CDR2 YNNKEL (reference sequence). Trimming at V came to 1 base and at J to 5 bases, leaving 5 bases not matched to a gene. As DNA, the CDR3 is TGTGCCAGCAGCCAAGGCGGCAGGGGGAGAAACACCATATATTTT. It is translated as CASSQGGRGRNTIYF.

This clone was seen just once. The chain has TRBV5-4 and TRBJ2-5; D is possibly TRBD2 (5 bases). Germline lookup yields CDR1 SGHNT and CDR2 YYREEE (reference sequence). Trimming shortened V by 4 bases and J by 4 bases, and 14 bases separated the two germline ends. The CDR3 contains 14 residues. The CDR3 protein is CASSTGLSGETQYF. The CDR3 nucleotides read TGTGCCAGCAGCACCGGACTCTCCGGAGAGACCCAGTACTTC.

This chain joins TRBV19 and TRBJ2-6, with D possibly matching TRBD1 (5 bases). The CDR3 has 15 residues. From germline, CDR1 is LNHDA and CDR2 SQIVND (reference sequence). V gave up 5 bases and J gave up 0 bases, with 8 bases separating them. The CDR3 nucleotides read TGTGCCAGTAGTCTCAGGGCCTCTGGGGCCAACGTCCTGACTTTC. This gives the protein CASSLRASGANVLTF.

This chain connects TRBV20-1 to TRBJ1-3; unclear D gene. The CDR3 sequence is 12 residues long. Looked up from germline, CDR1 is DFQATT and CDR2 is SNEGSKA (reference sequence). V shed 3 bases and J shed 3 bases, with 6 bases lying between them. DNA of the CDR3: TGCAGTGCTAGTCCCCTTGGAAACACCATATATTTT. Translating it yields CSASPLGNTIYF.

This chain links TRBV6-1 with TRBJ2-7, with TRBD2 as a possible D gene (5 bases). Germline V lookup: CDR1 MNHNS, CDR2 SASEGT. Trimming took 0 bases from V and 5 from J, leaving 11 bases between them. There are 14 residues in the CDR3. This CDR3 reads CASSEAGGYDEQYF. The CDR3 DNA follows: TGTGCCAGCAGTGAAGCGGGCGGGTACGACGAGCAGTACTTC.

This clone was counted once. The CDR3 here is CASSNYDISHGYTF. CDR3 sequence (DNA): TGTGCCAGCAGCAATTATGACATCAGCCATGGCTACACCTTC. This sequence joins TRBV7-2 and TRBJ1-2; no clear D gene. V was shortened by 5 bases and J by 6 bases, with 16 bases between the two germline ends. The CDR3 length is 14 residues. Germline V lookup: CDR1 SGHTA, CDR2 FQGNSA.

This sequence joins TRBV19 and TRBJ2-7, with TRBD2 matching over 9 bases. CDR3 size: 13 residues. Looked up from germline, CDR1 is LNHDA and CDR2 is SQIVND (reference sequence). The V segment lost 4 bases and the J segment 2 bases; nucleotides outside the gene matches: 0. In nucleotides, the CDR3 is TGTGCCAGTAGTAAGCGGGGGGCCTACGAGCAGTACTTC. Protein: CASSKRGAYEQYF.

The chain employs TRBV6-5 and TRBJ2-7; TRBD1 aligns across 10 bases. The germline gives CDR1 MNHEY, CDR2 SVGAGI. This CDR3 has 14 amino acids. Trimming removed 6 bases from V and 1 base from J; junction bases left unmatched: 3. CDR3 protein: CASRRDRGSYEQYF. The CDR3 coding sequence is TGTGCCAGCAGACGGGACAGGGGTTCCTACGAGCAGTACTTC.

The chain recombines TRBV9 with TRBJ2-3; 12 positions match TRBD2. CDR3 length equals 17 residues. The V gene's germline CDR1 is SGDLS and CDR2 YYNGEE. Germline trimming cut 3 bases from V and 0 bases from J; bases unmatched to any gene: 5. The CDR3 region is CASSAGLAGPSTDTQYF. The CDR3 DNA sequence: TGTGCCAGCAGCGCCGGACTAGCGGGGCCTAGCACAGATACGCAGTATTTT.

The chain couples TRBV7-8 to TRBJ1-4, with TRBD1 matching 7 bases. This CDR3 comprises 14 residues. The V and J ends lost 4 bases and 8 bases, in that order; junction bases with no gene match: 7. CDR1 SGHVS and CDR2 FQNEAQ come from the germline V gene. CDR3 sequence reads: CASSSDRVEEKLFF. The CDR3 nucleotides are TGTGCCAGCAGCTCCGACAGGGTAGAGGAAAAACTGTTTTTT.

The chain links TRBV19 to TRBJ1-1, with D perhaps TRBD1 (5 bases). Germline-derived CDR1 and CDR2 are LNHDA and SQIVND (reference sequence). The CDR3 covers 15 residues. V was shortened by 3 bases and J by 3 bases, with 14 bases between the two germline ends. CDR3 in amino acids: CASSIGGGFDTEAFF. The CDR3 DNA sequence: TGTGCCAGTAGTATCGGGGGAGGGTTTGACACTGAAGCTTTCTTT.

The V call is TRBV7-9, the J call TRBJ1-4, with TRBD1 as a possible D gene (5 bases). The CDR3 spans 14 residues. V shed 1 base and J shed 2 bases, with 5 bases lying between them. CDR1 SEHNR and CDR2 FQNEAQ come from the germline V gene (reference sequence). The CDR3 DNA reads as TGTGCCAGCAGCTTAGGACAGACTAATGAAAAACTGTTTTTT. Translated, it gives CASSLGQTNEKLFF. Full variable domain (missing parts from reference TRBV7-9 and TRBJ1-4): DTGVSQNPRHKITKRGQNVTFRCDPISEHNRLYWYRQTLGQGPEFLTYFQNEAQLEKSRLLSDRFSAERPKGSFSTLEIQRTEQGDSAMYLCASSLGQTNEKLFFGSGTQLSVL.